The clone carrying this T cell receptor beta chain came up once. The V segment lost 4 bases and the J segment 5 bases; nucleotides outside the gene matches: 7. Germline CDR1 SGDLS, CDR2 YYNGEE. This CDR3 is built from 15 residues. Cells designated naive CD8 were CD45RO-negative and were positively selected for CCR7, with terminally differentiated effector memory CD45RA+ cells excluded. The donors, all of them Caucasian adults, lived in Nashville, Tennessee. Libraries were prepared by immunoSEQ multiplex PCR; TCRdb keeps only in-frame clonotypes and omits some of them. The data show roughly 2.1 million clones, with under 95% seen just once and 1.5% to 2% held by the top ten. The data are from a study of shared clonotypes between healthy human individuals.

The chain combines TRBV9 with TRBJ2-7; 12 bases are shared with TRBD1. This receptor was identified in a man aged 18-30 years in good health. Some clones in this sample may be carry-over from other donors' samples. The sequenced material came from naive CD8+ T cells from PBMCs. This CDR3 is CASSTGDRGLHEQYF. DNA for the CDR3: TGTGCCAGCAGCACCGGGGACAGGGGGCTTCACGAGCAGTACTTC. Full variable domain (outside the CDR3, taken from reference TRBV9 and TRBJ2-7): DSGVTQTPKHLITATGQRVTLRCSPRSGDLSVYWYQQSLDQGLQFLIQYYNGEERAKGNILERFSAQQFPDLHSELNLSSLELGDSALYFCASSTGDRGLHEQYFGPGTRLTVT.